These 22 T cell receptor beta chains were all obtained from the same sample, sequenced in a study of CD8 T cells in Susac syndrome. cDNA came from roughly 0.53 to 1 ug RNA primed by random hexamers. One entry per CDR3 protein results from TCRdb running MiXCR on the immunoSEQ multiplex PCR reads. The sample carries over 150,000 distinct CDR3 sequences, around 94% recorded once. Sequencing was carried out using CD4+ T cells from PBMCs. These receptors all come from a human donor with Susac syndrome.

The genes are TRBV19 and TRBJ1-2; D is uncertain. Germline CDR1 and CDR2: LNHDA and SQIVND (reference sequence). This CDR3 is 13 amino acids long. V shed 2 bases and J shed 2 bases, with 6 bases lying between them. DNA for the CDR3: TGTGCCAGTAGTATACAACAGAACTATGGCTACACCTTC. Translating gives CASSIQQNYGYTF.

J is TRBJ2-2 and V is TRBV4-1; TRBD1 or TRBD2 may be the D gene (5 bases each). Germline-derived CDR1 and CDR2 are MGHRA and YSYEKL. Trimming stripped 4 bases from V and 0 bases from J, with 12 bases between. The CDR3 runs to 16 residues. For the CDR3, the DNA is TGCGCCAGCAGCCCCCCGGGGCGAGCGAACACCGGGGAGCTGTTTTTT. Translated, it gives CASSPPGRANTGELFF.

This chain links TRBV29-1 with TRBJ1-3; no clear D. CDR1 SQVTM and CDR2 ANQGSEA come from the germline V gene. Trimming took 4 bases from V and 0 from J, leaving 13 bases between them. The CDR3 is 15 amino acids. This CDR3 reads CSVGVHSSSGNTIYF. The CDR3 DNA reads TGCAGCGTTGGAGTTCACTCGAGCTCTGGAAACACCATATATTTT.

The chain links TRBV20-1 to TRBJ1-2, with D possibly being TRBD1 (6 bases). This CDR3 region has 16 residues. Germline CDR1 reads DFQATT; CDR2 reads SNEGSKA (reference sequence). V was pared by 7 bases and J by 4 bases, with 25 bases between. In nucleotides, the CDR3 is TGCAGTGTATCGCCGGACAGTGGGGAAATCGCCTATGGCTACACCTTC. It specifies CSVSPDSGEIAYGYTF.

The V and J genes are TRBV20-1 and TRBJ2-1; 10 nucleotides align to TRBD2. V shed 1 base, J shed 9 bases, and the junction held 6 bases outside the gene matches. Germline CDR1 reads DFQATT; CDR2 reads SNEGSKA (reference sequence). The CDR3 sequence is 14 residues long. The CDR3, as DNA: TGCAGTGCTAGAGGCGGTAGCGGGAGGACTGAGCAGTTCTTC. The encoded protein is CSARGGSGRTEQFF.

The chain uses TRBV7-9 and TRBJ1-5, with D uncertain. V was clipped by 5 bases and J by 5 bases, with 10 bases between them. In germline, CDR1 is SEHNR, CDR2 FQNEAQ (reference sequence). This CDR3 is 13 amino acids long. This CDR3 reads CASSQRRDQPQHF. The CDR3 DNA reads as TGTGCCAGCAGCCAGAGACGGGATCAGCCCCAGCATTTT.

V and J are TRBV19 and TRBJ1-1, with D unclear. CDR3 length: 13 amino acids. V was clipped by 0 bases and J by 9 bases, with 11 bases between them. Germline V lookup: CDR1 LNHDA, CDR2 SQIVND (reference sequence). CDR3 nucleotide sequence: TGTGCCAGTAGTATAGATCGGTGGGAAAAAGCTTTCTTT. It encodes CASSIDRWEKAFF.

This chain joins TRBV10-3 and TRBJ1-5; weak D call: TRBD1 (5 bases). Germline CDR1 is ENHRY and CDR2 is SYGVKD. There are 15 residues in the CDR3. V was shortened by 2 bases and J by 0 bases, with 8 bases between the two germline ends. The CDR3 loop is CAISEGDYSNQPQHF. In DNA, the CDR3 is TGTGCCATCAGTGAGGGGGACTATAGCAATCAGCCCCAGCATTTT.

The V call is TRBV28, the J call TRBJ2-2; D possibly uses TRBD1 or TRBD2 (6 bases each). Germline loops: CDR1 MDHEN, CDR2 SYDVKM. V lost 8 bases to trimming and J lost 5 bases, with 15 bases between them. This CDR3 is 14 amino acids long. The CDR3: CASVPGGTTGELFF. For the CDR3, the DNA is TGTGCCAGCGTCCCCGGGGGCACGACCGGGGAGCTGTTTTTT.

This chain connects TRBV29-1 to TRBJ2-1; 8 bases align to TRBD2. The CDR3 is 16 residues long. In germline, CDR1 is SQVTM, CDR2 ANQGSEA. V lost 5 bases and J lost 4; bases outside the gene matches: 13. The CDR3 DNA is TGCAGCGTTAGTAGCGGGGCCCGCCTTTATTACAATGAGCAGTTCTTC. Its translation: CSVSSGARLYYNEQFF.

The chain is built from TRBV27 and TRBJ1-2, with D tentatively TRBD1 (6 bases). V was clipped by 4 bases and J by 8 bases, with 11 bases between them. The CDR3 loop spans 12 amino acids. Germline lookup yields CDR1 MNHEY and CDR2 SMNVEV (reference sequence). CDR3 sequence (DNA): TGTGCCAGCAGTTCCACAGGGTTCGGCTACACCTTC. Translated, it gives CASSSTGFGYTF.

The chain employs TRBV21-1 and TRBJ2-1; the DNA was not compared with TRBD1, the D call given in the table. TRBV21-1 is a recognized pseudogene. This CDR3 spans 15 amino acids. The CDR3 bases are TGTGCCAGCAGCAACAGGGAGCGAGCCTACAATGAGCAGTTCTTC. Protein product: CASSNRERAYNEQFF.

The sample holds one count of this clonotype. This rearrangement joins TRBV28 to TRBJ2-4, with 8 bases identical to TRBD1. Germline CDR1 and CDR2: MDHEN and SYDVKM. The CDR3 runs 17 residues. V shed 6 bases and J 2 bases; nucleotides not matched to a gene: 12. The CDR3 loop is CASSTTRTGRPKNIQYF. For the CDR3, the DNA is TGTGCCAGCAGCACTACCCGGACAGGGAGGCCCAAAAACATTCAGTACTTC.

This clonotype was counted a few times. CDR3 in amino acids: CASSLVASSEETQYF. DNA for the CDR3: TGTGCCAGCAGCTTAGTTGCTAGCTCAGAAGAGACCCAGTACTTC. V and J are TRBV7-2 and TRBJ2-5; TRBD2 might be the D (5 bases). CDR1 SGHTA and CDR2 FQGNSA come from the germline V gene. Trimming took off 1 base at V and 3 bases at J, with 12 bases between the two ends. The CDR3 extends over 15 amino acids.

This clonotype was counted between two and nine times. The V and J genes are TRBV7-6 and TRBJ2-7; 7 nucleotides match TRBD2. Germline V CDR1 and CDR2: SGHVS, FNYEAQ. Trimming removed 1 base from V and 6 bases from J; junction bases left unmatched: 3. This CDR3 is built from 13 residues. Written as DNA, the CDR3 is TGTGCCAGCAGCTTAGGGACTAGAGGCGAGCAGTACTTC. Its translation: CASSLGTRGEQYF. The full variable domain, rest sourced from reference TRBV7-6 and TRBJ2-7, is GAGVSQSPRYKVTKRGQDVALRCDPISGHVSLYWYRQALGQGPEFLTYFNYEAQQDKSGLPNDRFSAERPEGSISTLTIQRTEQRDSAMYRCASSLGTRGEQYFGPGTRLTVT.

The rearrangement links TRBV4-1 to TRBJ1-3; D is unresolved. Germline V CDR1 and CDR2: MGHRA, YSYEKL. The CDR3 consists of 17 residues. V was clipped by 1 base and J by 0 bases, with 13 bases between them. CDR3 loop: CASSQASGVSSGNTIYF. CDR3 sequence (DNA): TGCGCCAGCAGCCAAGCTTCAGGCGTTAGCTCTGGAAACACCATATATTTT.

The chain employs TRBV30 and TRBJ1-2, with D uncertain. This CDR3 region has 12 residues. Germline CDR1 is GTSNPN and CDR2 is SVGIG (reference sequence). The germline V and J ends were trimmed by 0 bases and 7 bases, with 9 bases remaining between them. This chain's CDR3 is CAWSVEGPGYTF. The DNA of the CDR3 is TGTGCCTGGAGTGTAGAGGGCCCTGGCTACACCTTC. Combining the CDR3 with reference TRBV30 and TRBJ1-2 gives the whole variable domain SQTIHQWPATLVQPVGSPLSLECTVEGTSNPNLYWYRQAAGRGLQLLFYSVGIGQISSEVPQNLSASRPQDRQFILSSKKLLLSDSGFYLCAWSVEGPGYTFGSGTRLTVV.

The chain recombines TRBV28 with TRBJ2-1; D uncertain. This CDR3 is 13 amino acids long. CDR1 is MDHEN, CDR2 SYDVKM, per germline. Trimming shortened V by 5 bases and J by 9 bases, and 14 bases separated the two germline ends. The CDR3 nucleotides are TGTGCCAGCAGTCCGACCGACGGCTTTGAGCAGTTCTTC. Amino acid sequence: CASSPTDGFEQFF.

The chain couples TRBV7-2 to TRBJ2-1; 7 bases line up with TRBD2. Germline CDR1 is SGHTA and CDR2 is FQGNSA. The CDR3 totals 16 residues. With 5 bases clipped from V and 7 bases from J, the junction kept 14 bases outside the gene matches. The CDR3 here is CASSPDSGGGGNEQFF. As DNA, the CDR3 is TGTGCCAGCAGCCCGGACTCCGGCGGGGGAGGTAATGAGCAGTTCTTC.

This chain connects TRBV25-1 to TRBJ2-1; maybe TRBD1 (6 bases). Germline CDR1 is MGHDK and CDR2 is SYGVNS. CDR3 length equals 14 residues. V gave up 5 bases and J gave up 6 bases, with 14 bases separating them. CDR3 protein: CASSNTGHRNEQFF. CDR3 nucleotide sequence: TGTGCCAGCAGTAACACAGGGCATCGCAATGAGCAGTTCTTC.

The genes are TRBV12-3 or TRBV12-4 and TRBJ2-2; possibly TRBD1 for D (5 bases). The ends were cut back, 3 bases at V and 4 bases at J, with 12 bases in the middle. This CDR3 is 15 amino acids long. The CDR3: CASSLLQGVTGELFF. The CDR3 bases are TGTGCCAGCAGTTTGTTGCAGGGCGTCACCGGGGAGCTGTTTTTT.

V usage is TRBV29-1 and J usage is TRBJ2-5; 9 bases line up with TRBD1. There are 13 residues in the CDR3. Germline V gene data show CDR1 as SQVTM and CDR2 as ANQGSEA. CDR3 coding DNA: TGCACCGGACAGGGGACGGTAGGGGAGACCCAGTACTTC. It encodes CTGQGTVGETQYF.